This entry lists 7 T cell receptor beta chains sequenced from one sample in a study of blood T cell repertoires in COVID-19. Method: immunoSEQ multiplex PCR; TCRdb's copy keeps in-frame clones and lacks some. The data contain 250,000 to 350,000 clones, about 90% of them seen just once; the ten biggest clones take up about 2.2%. Sequencing was performed on peripheral blood. The receptors were gathered from a woman aged 45-65 years who had recovered from COVID-19.

The chain links TRBV27 to TRBJ2-1, with TRBD1 as a possible D gene (6 bases). The CDR3 covers 16 residues. Germline loops: CDR1 MNHEY, CDR2 SMNVEV (reference sequence). V lost 4 bases to trimming and J lost 6 bases, with 19 bases between them. CDR3 sequence reads: CASSWDTPDLGNEQFF. In DNA, the CDR3 is TGTGCCAGCAGTTGGGACACCCCGGACCTCGGCAATGAGCAGTTCTTC.

CDR3 in amino acids: CASSLDFSGSSYNEQFF. The CDR3 DNA reads as TGTGCCAGCAGCTTAGATTTTAGCGGGAGCTCCTACAATGAGCAGTTCTTC. The chain uses TRBV11-2 and TRBJ2-1, with 9 bases lining up with TRBD2. CDR3 length: 17 residues. From germline, CDR1 is SGHAT and CDR2 FQNNGV. The trim removed 0 bases at V and 0 bases at J, leaving 3 bases unmatched.

The chain has TRBV24-1 and TRBJ2-4; D is uncertain. The V gene lost 4 bases and the J gene lost 2 bases, with 8 bases spanning the gap. The CDR3 covers 14 residues. Germline V gene lookup returns CDR1 KGHDR and CDR2 SFDVKD. The CDR3 bases are TGTGCCACCAGTGAGGGCGCTTCCAAAAACATTCAGTACTTC. It translates to CATSEGASKNIQYF.

This rearrangement joins TRBV7-2 to TRBJ2-7; TRBD1 agrees at 8 bases. This CDR3 region has 15 residues. Germline loops: CDR1 SGHTA, CDR2 FQGNSA. With V trimmed by 5 bases and J by 2 bases, 8 bases remained unmatched. The CDR3 protein is CASSITGTGTYEQYF. CDR3 sequence (DNA): TGTGCCAGCAGCATCACCGGGACAGGAACCTACGAGCAGTACTTC.

The chain combines TRBV29-1 with TRBJ2-7; weak D call: TRBD2 (6 bases). V was clipped by 5 bases and J by 2 bases, with 28 bases between them. The CDR3 extends over 18 amino acids. Looked up from germline, CDR1 is SQVTM and CDR2 is ANQGSEA. In nucleotides, the CDR3 is TGCAGCGTTCAAAAAAGGGGCATAATGGGGGACTTAACCTACGAGCAGTACTTC. This encodes CSVQKRGIMGDLTYEQYF.

V usage is TRBV5-4 and J usage is TRBJ2-3; possible D gene TRBD1, 6 bases. From germline, CDR1 is SGHNT and CDR2 YYREEE (reference sequence). The CDR3 is 15 residues long. The germline V and J ends were trimmed by 5 bases and 1 base, with 14 bases remaining between them. The CDR3: CASRSVRGRTDTQYF. The CDR3 DNA follows: TGTGCCAGCAGGTCTGTCAGGGGTCGCACAGATACGCAGTATTTT.

The chain links TRBV19 to TRBJ2-1; 10 nucleotides agree with TRBD2. CDR1 is LNHDA and CDR2 is SQIVND in the germline V gene (reference sequence). V was clipped by 5 bases and J by 5 bases; unmatched bases: 9. The CDR3 sequence is 16 residues long. The CDR3 loop reads CASSPWTSGGHNEQFF. DNA for the CDR3: TGTGCCAGTAGTCCATGGACTAGCGGAGGCCACAATGAGCAGTTCTTC.